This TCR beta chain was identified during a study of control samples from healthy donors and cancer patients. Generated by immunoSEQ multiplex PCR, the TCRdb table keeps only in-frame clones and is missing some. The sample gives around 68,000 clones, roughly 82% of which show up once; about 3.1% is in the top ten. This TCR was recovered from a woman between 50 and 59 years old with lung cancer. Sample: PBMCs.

The CDR3 region has the DNA TGTGCCAGCAGCACAAATGGTCAGCCCCAGCATTTT. It codes for CASSTNGQPQHF. V gene TRBV6-2 or TRBV6-3 combines with J gene TRBJ1-5; D remains ambiguous. CDR1 and CDR2 (germline): MNHEY, SVGEGT. The V gene lost 6 bases and the J gene lost 6 bases, with 9 bases spanning the gap. This CDR3 is 12 amino acids long.